The table lists the clone carrying this TCR beta chain with a count of one. The CDR3 totals 15 residues. With 2 bases removed from V and 8 bases from J, the gap between germline ends came to 16 bases. The germline CDR1 and CDR2 sequences are MGHDK and SYGVNS. Original methodology: It was from reference gene primer amplification that nucleated cell counts were estimated. This table comes from immunoSEQ multiplex PCR, and its TCRdb copy is limited to in-frame clones, with some not included. V and J calls plus clone size are reproduced from that table; the DNA served to infer D and trimming. The table shows 75,000 to 100,000 clones, with 82% occurring only once. The data originate from a study of blood T cell repertoires in COVID-19. Across the study: Sample material is recorded as cDNA or gDNA derived from T cells, B-cell-depleted T cells, or PBMCs.

V and J are TRBV25-1 and TRBJ1-3; weak D call: TRBD1 (5 bases). Sequenced material: peripheral blood. The TCR originated in a human donor in a cohort sampled during active COVID-19. The CDR3 coding sequence is TGTGCCAGCAGTGAAGCCCAGGGTAACCTCGACACCATATATTTT. This codes for CASSEAQGNLDTIYF.